The 28 T cell receptor beta chains in this list originate from one sample, sequenced in a study of blood T cells in healthy people across ages. It was with a sample-barcoded 5' primer and a J-beta primer mix that a second PCR of about 7 to 12 cycles was run. TCRdb fed the 5' RACE reads into MiXCR, producing one record per CDR3 protein. The sample includes some 710,000 distinct CDR3 sequences, 22% of them seen just once. Material for sequencing was blood. These receptors came from a man in his 70s in good health.

Only a few counts were recorded for this clonotype. Since a much larger clone is just one base distant, this may be a read error. The rearrangement links TRBV7-9 to TRBJ2-4; D is unresolved. Germline CDR1 reads SEHNR; CDR2 reads FQNEAQ (reference sequence). The CDR3 runs to 13 residues. DNA for the CDR3: TGTGTCACCAAAGATGGGGCCAAAAACATTCAGTACTTC. As protein: CVTKDGAKNIQYF. Using reference TRBV7-9 and TRBJ2-4 for the parts outside the CDR3, the full variable domain is DTGVSQNPRHKITKRGQNVTFRCDPISEHNRLYWYRQTLGQGPEFLTYFQNEAQLEKSRLLSDRFSAERPKGSFSTLEIQRTEQGDSAMYLCVTKDGAKNIQYFGAGTRLSVL.

This clonotype appeared a few times. The chain recombines TRBV11-2 with TRBJ1-5, with 8 bases that match TRBD1. This CDR3 spans 15 amino acids. Germline V gives CDR1 SGHAT, CDR2 FQNNGV. V lost 4 bases to trimming and J lost 4 bases; unmatched junction nucleotides: 6. The CDR3 sequence: CASSSTGELNQPQHF. As DNA, the CDR3 is TGTGCCAGCAGCTCGACAGGGGAGCTTAATCAGCCCCAGCATTTT.

This clonotype was observed at least ten times. V gene TRBV7-8 combines with J gene TRBJ2-5; D gene uncertain. The CDR3 is made up of 12 amino acids. Trimming removed 2 bases at V and 8 bases at J, with 9 bases between. Germline V CDR1 and CDR2: SGHVS, FQNEAQ. In DNA form, the CDR3 reads TGTGCCAGCAGCTTAAGGGCGGAAACCCAGTACTTC. Translating gives CASSLRAETQYF.

This chain links TRBV12-3 or TRBV12-4 with TRBJ2-4, with 11 bases lining up with TRBD1. Trimming took 7 bases from V and 3 from J; bases not matched to a gene: 5. This CDR3 spans 15 amino acids. CDR3: CASTWTGGFKNIQYF. Written as DNA, the CDR3 is TGTGCCAGCACCTGGACAGGGGGCTTCAAAAACATTCAGTACTTC.

This clonotype turned up a few times. The chain is built from TRBV7-9 and TRBJ1-1, with D possibly TRBD1 on 5 matching bases. The CDR3 runs 12 residues. The V and J ends lost 10 bases and 4 bases respectively, with 13 bases between them. The germline gives CDR1 SEHNR, CDR2 FQNEAQ (reference sequence). The CDR3: CAIDPGFTEAFF. For the CDR3, the DNA is TGTGCCATCGACCCAGGGTTCACTGAAGCTTTCTTT.

This clonotype was observed a handful of times. The chain combines TRBV7-8 with TRBJ2-1; 13 nucleotides line up with TRBD2. CDR1 and CDR2 (germline): SGHVS, FQNEAQ. The CDR3 is made up of 18 amino acids. The J segment lost 5 bases and the V segment lost 1 base, leaving 8 bases of the junction unmatched. Here the CDR3 DNA reads TGTGCCAGCAGCTTAGGGAGGACTAGCGGGGGCCCAGACAATGAGCAGTTCTTC. It is translated as CASSLGRTSGGPDNEQFF.

The chain uses TRBV10-3 and TRBJ1-1; unclear D gene. CDR3 length: 14 residues. CDR1 is ENHRY, CDR2 SYGVKD, per germline. The ends were cut back, 0 bases at V and 4 bases at J, with 9 bases in the middle. CDR3 nucleotide sequence: TGTGCCATCAGTGAGTCGGTCAGGTCCACTGAAGCTTTCTTT. This encodes CAISESVRSTEAFF.

J is TRBJ2-1 and V is TRBV11-2; the match to TRBD2 covers 12 bases. Losses at the gene ends were 1 base for V and 2 bases for J; bases not matched to a gene: 3. Germline values: CDR1 SGHAT, CDR2 FQNNGV. CDR3 size: 17 residues. The CDR3 DNA reads TGTGCCAGCAGCTTAGTAGCTAGCGGGGGGGCCTACAATGAGCAGTTCTTC. Amino acids: CASSLVASGGAYNEQFF.

The rearrangement links TRBV24-1 to TRBJ1-2; 7 nucleotides agree with TRBD1. V was clipped by 3 bases and J by 5 bases; unmatched bases: 14. The CDR3 runs to 17 residues. CDR1 and CDR2 from the germline V gene are KGHDR and SFDVKD. DNA for the CDR3: TGTGCCACCAGTGATCGGTCGACAGGGAGTGAGGGGTATGGCTACACCTTC. Amino acids: CATSDRSTGSEGYGYTF.

V gene TRBV3-1 combines with J gene TRBJ1-4; D call uncertain. Germline V gene data show CDR1 as LGHDT and CDR2 as YNNKEL (reference sequence). Trimming took off 4 bases at V and 8 bases at J, with 14 bases between the two ends. The CDR3 has 14 residues. The CDR3 reads CASSRGRVREKLFF. In DNA form, the CDR3 reads TGTGCCAGCAGCCGGGGAAGGGTCCGCGAAAAACTGTTTTTT.

This clonotype showed up just once. The DNA of the CDR3 is TGCAGTGCTAGAGCGACAGGGGGGTTTCAGCTGTTTTTT. Its translation is CSARATGGFQLFF. This chain uses TRBV20-1 with TRBJ1-4; 9 bases map to TRBD1. The junction had 8 bases not matched to a gene; V was cut back by 1 base and J by 14 bases. CDR3 length equals 13 residues. Germline V gene data show CDR1 as DFQATT and CDR2 as SNEGSKA (reference sequence).

V and J are TRBV15 and TRBJ1-2; a weak D match, TRBD1 (5 bases). This CDR3 has 15 amino acids. Germline CDR1 LNHNV, CDR2 YYDKDF (reference sequence). Trimming cost V 1 base and J 5 bases, with 14 bases left between them. The DNA of the CDR3 is TGTGCCACCAGCAGAGGGGGAGACAGAAATTATGGCTACACCTTC. It is translated as CATSRGGDRNYGYTF.

This clonotype turned up a few times. This rearrangement joins TRBV10-1 to TRBJ2-3; D possibly corresponds to TRBD2 (6 bases). Germline V gives CDR1 WNHNN, CDR2 SYGVQD (reference sequence). The germline V and J ends were trimmed by 5 bases and 4 bases, with 16 bases remaining between them. This CDR3 region has 15 residues. This CDR3 reads CASSFSGSGADTQYF. CDR3 bases: TGCGCCAGCAGTTTTTCGGGGTCGGGGGCAGATACGCAGTATTTT.

V is TRBV3-1 and J is TRBJ2-7, with no clear D. V shed 2 bases and J shed 6 bases, with 11 bases lying between them. The CDR3 loop spans 13 amino acids. The germline V gene encodes CDR1 LGHDT and CDR2 YNNKEL (reference sequence). In nucleotides, the CDR3 is TGTGCCAGCAGCCAACTAGGGAAGAGCGAGCAGTACTTC. Residues: CASSQLGKSEQYF.

This clonotype was seen more than once but under ten times. The chain links TRBV18 to TRBJ2-5, with D perhaps matching TRBD2 (5 bases). The germline V gene encodes CDR1 KGHSH and CDR2 LQKENI. The CDR3 has 15 amino acids. V lost 6 bases to trimming and J lost 11 bases, with 25 bases between them. The CDR3 DNA reads as TGTGCCAGCTCTCCCGGACTTCCCCCTGCGGATGAGCAGTACTTC. Protein sequence: CASSPGLPPADEQYF.

The chain links TRBV24-1 to TRBJ1-1, with D unresolved. In germline, CDR1 is KGHDR, CDR2 SFDVKD. V shed 4 bases and J shed 3 bases, with 5 bases lying between them. The CDR3 totals 12 residues. The CDR3 loop reads CATSEGHTEAFF. In DNA, the CDR3 is TGTGCCACCAGTGAAGGCCACACTGAAGCTTTCTTT.

This chain joins TRBV12-3 or TRBV12-4 and TRBJ1-3; perhaps TRBD1 as D (5 bases). The CDR3 length is 15 residues. V was shortened by 3 bases and J by 0 bases, with 9 bases between the two germline ends. The CDR3: CASSFRDLSGNTIYF. In nucleotides, the CDR3 is TGTGCCAGCAGTTTCCGGGACCTCTCTGGAAACACCATATATTTT.

In its sample, this clonotype was seen a few times. The CDR3 region is CASSQALGLAGRNEQFF. The DNA of the CDR3 is TGTGCCAGCAGCCAAGCGTTAGGACTAGCGGGGAGGAATGAGCAGTTCTTC. This sequence joins TRBV14 and TRBJ2-1; TRBD2 matches at 12 bases. This CDR3 is 17 amino acids long. Germline assignment: CDR1 SGHDN and CDR2 FVKESK. With V trimmed by 1 base and J by 7 bases, 8 bases remained unmatched.

The chain combines TRBV7-2 with TRBJ1-4; TRBD1 is a possible D gene (5 bases). CDR1 SGHTA and CDR2 FQGNSA come from the germline V gene. The CDR3 contains 15 residues. Trimming left V 5 bases short and J 4 bases short, with 14 bases between. This chain's CDR3 is CASSPPGLRNEKLFF. The CDR3 region has the DNA TGTGCCAGCAGCCCCCCGGGACTGCGTAATGAAAAACTGTTTTTT.

The chain is built from TRBV5-1 and TRBJ2-3; no clear D gene. The germline V and J ends were trimmed by 2 bases and 0 bases, with 7 bases remaining between them. The CDR3 spans 14 residues. CDR1 and CDR2 (germline): SGHRS, YFSETQ. DNA for the CDR3: TGCGCCAGCAGCTTTGTTGGGAGCACAGATACGCAGTATTTT. Translating it yields CASSFVGSTDTQYF. Full variable domain (rest looked up from reference TRBV5-1 and TRBJ2-3): KAGVTQTPRYLIKTRGQQVTLSCSPISGHRSVSWYQQTPGQGLQFLFEYFSETQRNKGNFPGRFSGRQFSNSRSEMNVSTLELGDSALYLCASSFVGSTDTQYFGPGTRLTVL.

V usage is TRBV5-1 and J usage is TRBJ2-3, with TRBD2 matching 10 bases. The junction had 7 bases not matched to a gene; V was cut back by 2 bases and J by 4 bases. The CDR3 totals 16 residues. Germline V gene lookup returns CDR1 SGHRS and CDR2 YFSETQ. CDR3 nucleotide sequence: TGCGCCAGCAGCTTCCAGCGGGGGGGCCGGCCAGATACGCAGTATTTT. Protein sequence: CASSFQRGGRPDTQYF.

V and J are TRBV9 and TRBJ2-6; D remains unclear. The ends were cut back, 4 bases at V and 2 bases at J, with 10 bases in the middle. The length of the CDR3 is 15 residues. The germline V gene has CDR1 SGDLS and CDR2 YYNGEE. The CDR3 loop is CASSSILPGANVLTF. CDR3 nucleotide sequence: TGTGCCAGCAGCTCTATACTTCCTGGGGCCAACGTCCTGACTTTC.

This clonotype turned up a few times. The chain uses TRBV29-1 and TRBJ1-4, with D perhaps matching TRBD1 (6 bases). V lost 0 bases to trimming and J lost 8 bases, with 10 bases between them. The CDR3 extends over 13 amino acids. Per germline, CDR1 SQVTM and CDR2 ANQGSEA. The CDR3 is CSVEEGAGEKLFF. CDR3 coding DNA: TGCAGCGTTGAAGAGGGGGCGGGAGAAAAACTGTTTTTT.

In this sample, this clonotype turned up a few times. The chain has TRBV12-3 or TRBV12-4 and TRBJ2-1; D assignment may be TRBD1 or TRBD2 (5 bases each). Trimming removed 5 bases at V and 5 bases at J, with 19 bases between. This CDR3 spans 16 amino acids. CDR3 DNA: TGTGCCAGCAGTCCAACTGGGGCGGGTATGAACAATGAGCAGTTCTTC. Amino acids: CASSPTGAGMNNEQFF.

V gene TRBV11-2 combines with J gene TRBJ2-4, with D unresolved. Germline-derived CDR1 and CDR2 are SGHAT and FQNNGV. This CDR3 contains 11 residues. The germline V and J ends were trimmed by 7 bases and 9 bases, with 10 bases remaining between them. This chain's CDR3 is CASTGQSIQYF. CDR3 bases: TGTGCCAGCACAGGCCAAAGCATTCAGTACTTC.

This clonotype was seen only a few times. J is TRBJ1-4 and V is TRBV7-2; no reliable D call. The CDR3 length is 14 residues. The V gene lost 2 bases and the J gene lost 6 bases, with 10 bases spanning the gap. The germline CDR1 and CDR2 sequences are SGHTA and FQGNSA. The DNA for the CDR3 is TGTGCCAGCAGCTTAAATGGTCTAGATGAAAAACTGTTTTTT. Its protein product is CASSLNGLDEKLFF.

The chain combines TRBV6-6 with TRBJ1-3; no clear D. The CDR3 runs 15 residues. Germline assignment: CDR1 MNHNY and CDR2 SVGAGI (reference sequence). The germline V and J ends were trimmed by 4 bases and 3 bases, with 13 bases remaining between them. As DNA, the CDR3 is TGTGCCAGCAGTTCCGGTCCTTCGAGTGGAAACACCATATATTTT. Translated, it gives CASSSGPSSGNTIYF.

In its sample, this clonotype was seen a few times. The chain couples TRBV5-1 to TRBJ1-1; D possibly corresponds to TRBD1 (5 bases). Germline CDR1 and CDR2: SGHRS and YFSETQ. The CDR3 contains 14 residues. Trimming removed 5 bases from V and 1 base from J, with 12 bases in between. The CDR3 sequence is CASSSSGTNTEAFF. The CDR3 DNA is TGCGCCAGCAGTTCATCTGGGACGAACACTGAAGCTTTCTTT.